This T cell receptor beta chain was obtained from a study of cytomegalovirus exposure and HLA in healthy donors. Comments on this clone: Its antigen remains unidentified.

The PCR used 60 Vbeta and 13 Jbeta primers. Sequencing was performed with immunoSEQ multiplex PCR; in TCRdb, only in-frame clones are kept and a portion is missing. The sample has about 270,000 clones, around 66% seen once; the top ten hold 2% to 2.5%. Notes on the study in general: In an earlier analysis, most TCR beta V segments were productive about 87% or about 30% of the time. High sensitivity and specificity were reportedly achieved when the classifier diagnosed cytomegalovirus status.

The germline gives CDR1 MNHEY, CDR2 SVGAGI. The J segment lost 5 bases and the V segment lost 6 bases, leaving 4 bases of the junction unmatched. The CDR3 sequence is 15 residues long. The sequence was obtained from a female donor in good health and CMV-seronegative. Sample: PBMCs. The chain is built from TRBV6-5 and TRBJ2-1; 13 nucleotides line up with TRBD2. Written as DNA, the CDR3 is TGTGCCAGCAGCTCAGGACTAGCGGGAGACAATGAGCAGTTCTTC. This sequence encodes CASSSGLAGDNEQFF.